The clone carrying this T cell receptor beta chain was detected a few times. These data originate in a study of molecular identifiers for immune sequencing clone quantification. Bulk TCR libraries used previously described methods and listed TCR primers. Using its own MiXCR run on the PCR reads, TCRdb lists one record per CDR3 protein. This table has about 500,000 distinct CDR3 sequences, 20% to 25% appearing once. Looked up from germline, CDR1 is SNHLY and CDR2 is FYNNEI. The V segment lost 3 bases and the J segment 5 bases; nucleotides outside the gene matches: 4. CDR3 length equals 15 residues. Sequenced material: naive CD8+ T cells from blood, with Jurkat cell RNA spiked in. As for subset: FACS-sorted CD8+CD4-CCR7+CD45RA+ naive T cells. The source of this sequence is a human donor in good health. Some libraries in this study had Jurkat cell RNA spiked in. The chain has TRBV2 and TRBJ1-5; 10 nucleotides align to TRBD1. The CDR3 loop reads CASSEGTGAYQPQHF. In DNA, the CDR3 is TGTGCCAGCAGTGAGGGGACAGGGGCCTATCAGCCCCAGCATTTT.